The clone carrying this T cell receptor beta chain was seen a handful of times. Its antigen is undetermined. For the second PCR, which ran for about 7 to 12 cycles, a sample-barcoded 5' primer and a J-beta primer mix were used. TCRdb itself ran the 5' RACE reads through MiXCR, one entry per CDR3 protein. The sample has around 790,000 distinct CDR3 sequences, 40% to 50% seen once; the top ten hold about 19%. The sample originates from a study of blood T cells in healthy people across ages. Study overall: In model experiments, template switching was able to capture about one barcoded beta molecule for every two T cells that were present. Notes on the study in general: Total diversity from one million sequenced T cells was likely underestimated.

Trimming removed 2 bases at V and 2 bases at J, with 10 bases between. The germline gives CDR1 MNHEY, CDR2 SMNVEV (reference sequence). This CDR3 spans 14 amino acids. The sequenced sample consisted of blood. The chain links TRBV27 to TRBJ2-7; D may be TRBD2 (5 bases). This receptor was taken from a man between 60 and 75 years old in good health. The CDR3 sequence: CASSLGLGTYEQYF. CDR3 sequence (DNA): TGTGCCAGCAGTTTAGGACTCGGAACCTACGAGCAGTACTTC.